This is a list of T cell receptor beta chains from one sample in a study of T cells in Graves' hyperthyroidism and ophthalmopathy. Using its own MiXCR run on the multiplex PCR reads, TCRdb lists one record per CDR3 protein. Here the sample spans hundreds of thousands of distinct CDR3 sequences, approximately 13% being singletons. Sequenced input: blood. The receptors here all came from a woman younger than 30 with Graves' hyperthyroidism. CDR3s include the opening cysteine and the closing phenylalanine or tryptophan. Each record gives: CDR3 protein, CDR3 DNA, J gene, V gene, clone size, D gene. D genes are given only for firm matches. A clone size is listed for some rows: how often the clone was seen (once, few, many), or a class if it is expanded.

CASSHYSGSSYNEQFF TGTGCCAGCAGTCACTATAGCGGGAGTTCCTACAATGAGCAGTTCTTC TRBJ2-1 TRBV3-1 many TRBD2
CASSLRAGVKNEQFF TGCGCCAGCAGCTTGAGGGCGGGAGTTAAAAATGAGCAGTTCTTC TRBJ2-1 TRBV5-1 many TRBD2
CASSGGTTDTQYF TGTGCCAGCAGCGGGGGAACCACAGATACGCAGTATTTT TRBJ2-3 TRBV7-8 many NA
CSAPGGYTF TGCAGTGCCCCTGGGGGCTACACCTTC TRBJ1-2 TRBV20-1 many NA
CASSAQDRLDGYTF TGTGCCAGCAGCGCCCAGGACAGGCTCGATGGCTACACCTTC TRBJ1-2 TRBV9 few TRBD1
CSARASGGGELFF TGCAGTGCTAGGGCTAGCGGGGGCGGGGAGCTGTTTTTT TRBJ2-2 TRBV20-1 many TRBD2
CASSVQGGITEAFF TGTGCCAGCAGCGTACAGGGTGGGATCACTGAAGCTTTCTTT TRBJ1-1 TRBV9 few NA
CASSPLGTAHNEQYF TGTGCCAGTAGTCCTCTGGGGACAGCTCATAACGAGCAGTACTTC TRBJ2-7 TRBV19 many TRBD1
CASSPGGGILVNTEAFF TGTGCCAGCTCACCGGGGGGGGGGATATTGGTGAACACTGAAGCTTTCTTT TRBJ1-1 TRBV6-1 few NA
CASSQDSGAYNEQFF TGCGCCAGCAGCCAAGATAGCGGGGCCTACAATGAGCAGTTCTTC TRBJ2-1 TRBV4-3 few TRBD2
CASTEGFGGNSPLHF TGTGCCAGCACCGAGGGGTTTGGCGGTAATTCACCCCTCCACTTT TRBJ1-6 TRBV2 many NA
CASSLLAGNNEQFF TGTGCCAGCAGCTTGCTAGCGGGGAACAATGAGCAGTTCTTC TRBJ2-1 TRBV7-9 NA TRBD2
CAISAITGTSRGGYTF TGTGCCATCAGTGCTATTACCGGGACCTCCCGGGGTGGCTACACCTTC TRBJ1-2 TRBV10-3 many NA
CASSPPRSRSYGYTF TGTGCCAGTAGCCCACCTCGGTCAAGGAGTTATGGCTACACCTTC TRBJ1-2 TRBV19 NA NA
CASSETNQPQHF TGTGCCAGCAGCGAGACAAATCAGCCCCAGCATTTT TRBJ1-5 TRBV27 many NA
CASTPLVLLGGEQYF TGTGCCAGCACTCCCCTGGTACTCTTAGGGGGCGAGCAGTACTTC TRBJ2-7 TRBV6-1 few NA
CASYSGTGTIYYGYTF TGTGCCTCATATTCCGGGACGGGAACCATTTACTATGGCTACACCTTC TRBJ1-2 TRBV19 few NA
CASSPLGWNTEAFF TGTGCCAGCAGCCCACTAGGCTGGAACACTGAAGCTTTCTTT TRBJ1-1 TRBV7-2 many NA
CAISESTGGGYTF TGTGCCATCAGTGAGTCGACAGGGGGTGGCTACACCTTC TRBJ1-2 TRBV10-3 few TRBD1
CASSYSSGAGGYEQYF TGTGCCAGCAGTTACTCTTCAGGGGCTGGGGGCTACGAGCAGTACTTC TRBJ2-7 TRBV6-5 many NA
CASSLWGAWETQYF TGTGCCAGCAGTTTATGGGGGGCCTGGGAGACCCAGTACTTC TRBJ2-5 TRBV28 many NA
CASSQTVSNQPQHF TGTGCCAGCAGCCAGACAGTAAGCAATCAGCCCCAGCATTTT TRBJ1-5 TRBV7-8 many NA
CSATAGGQGLDTQYF TGCAGTGCTACCGCCGGCGGACAGGGACTAGATACGCAGTATTTT TRBJ2-3 TRBV20-1 many TRBD1
CAWSVRLSGMNTEAFF TGTGCCTGGAGTGTACGGCTCAGCGGCATGAACACTGAAGCTTTCTTT TRBJ1-1 TRBV30 many NA
CASRETGGLSEAFF TGTGCCAGCAGAGAGACAGGGGGCCTCTCTGAAGCTTTCTTT TRBJ1-1 TRBV2 many TRBD1
CASPSSPGLLGDSPLHF TGTGCCAGCCCCTCTTCTCCGGGACTCTTGGGGGATTCACCCCTCCACTTT TRBJ1-6 TRBV6-1 many NA
CSADKRDTYEQYF TGCAGTGCTGATAAGCGGGATACCTACGAGCAGTACTTC TRBJ2-7 TRBV20-1 many TRBD2
CASSESGRGFSEAFF TGTGCCAGCAGTGAGTCCGGCAGGGGTTTTTCTGAAGCTTTCTTT TRBJ1-1 TRBV25-1 NA NA
CASSPSDRAGSPLHF TGTGCCAGCAGCCCAAGCGACAGGGCGGGTTCACCCCTCCACTTT TRBJ1-6 TRBV6-1 few TRBD1
CASSEGQGHEQFF TGTGCCAGCAGTGAGGGACAGGGCCATGAGCAGTTCTTC TRBJ2-1 TRBV6-1 NA TRBD1
CASRPPGDSNYGYTF TGTGCCAGCAGGCCCCCAGGGGACTCTAACTATGGCTACACCTTC TRBJ1-2 TRBV12-3/TRBV12-4 few NA
CASSSSTGPGELFF TGTGCCAGCAGCTCATCGACAGGGCCCGGGGAGCTGTTTTTT TRBJ2-2 TRBV7-9 once TRBD1
CASSPYRVADTQYF TGTGCCAGCTCACCATACAGGGTCGCAGATACGCAGTATTTT TRBJ2-3 TRBV18 many NA
CASSAGGQRGAFF TGTGCCAGCAGCGCCGGTGGACAGAGAGGAGCTTTCTTT TRBJ1-1 TRBV9 many NA
CASSLEQAKNTGELFF TGTGCCAGCAGCTTAGAACAGGCGAAGAACACCGGGGAGCTGTTTTTT TRBJ2-2 TRBV7-6 NA NA
CASRVNQMNTEAFF TGTGCCAGCAGGGTCAACCAGATGAACACTGAAGCTTTCTTT TRBJ1-1 TRBV7-9 many NA
CASSGPGTSSYEQYF TGTGCCAGCAGCGGACCCGGGACGAGTTCCTACGAGCAGTACTTC TRBJ2-7 TRBV14 NA NA
CASSPWTGPQETQYF TGTGCCAGCAGTCCCTGGACTGGACCCCAAGAGACCCAGTACTTC TRBJ2-5 TRBV6-2/TRBV6-3 NA NA
CASSSGTGHNQPQHF TGTGCCAGCAGCAGCGGGACGGGCCATAATCAGCCCCAGCATTTT TRBJ1-5 TRBV12-3/TRBV12-4 many NA
CASSLSTSGYYEQYF TGTGCCAGCAGTTTATCCACTAGCGGGTACTACGAGCAGTACTTC TRBJ2-7 TRBV12-3/TRBV12-4 many TRBD2
CASSLWSGKTEAFF TGTGCCAGCAGTTTATGGTCCGGGAAGACTGAAGCTTTCTTT TRBJ1-1 TRBV12-3/TRBV12-4 many NA
CASSWGQYF TGTGCCAGCAGCTGGGGACAGTATTTT TRBJ2-3 TRBV7-9 NA NA
CASSVAPPPTSGGYNEQFF TGTGCCAGCAGCGTAGCGCCCCCGCCGACTAGCGGGGGATACAATGAGCAGTTCTTC TRBJ2-1 TRBV9 NA TRBD2
CASGATGVAFF TGTGCTAGTGGGGCGACAGGGGTGGCTTTCTTT TRBJ1-1 TRBV12-5 many TRBD1
CASSYNTGTGPYGYTF TGTGCCAGCAGCTACAATACCGGGACAGGGCCCTATGGCTACACCTTC TRBJ1-2 TRBV5-6 many TRBD1
CASRPSGRSSYEQYF TGTGCCAGCAGACCGAGCGGGAGGAGCTCCTACGAGCAGTACTTC TRBJ2-7 TRBV6-2/TRBV6-3 NA TRBD2